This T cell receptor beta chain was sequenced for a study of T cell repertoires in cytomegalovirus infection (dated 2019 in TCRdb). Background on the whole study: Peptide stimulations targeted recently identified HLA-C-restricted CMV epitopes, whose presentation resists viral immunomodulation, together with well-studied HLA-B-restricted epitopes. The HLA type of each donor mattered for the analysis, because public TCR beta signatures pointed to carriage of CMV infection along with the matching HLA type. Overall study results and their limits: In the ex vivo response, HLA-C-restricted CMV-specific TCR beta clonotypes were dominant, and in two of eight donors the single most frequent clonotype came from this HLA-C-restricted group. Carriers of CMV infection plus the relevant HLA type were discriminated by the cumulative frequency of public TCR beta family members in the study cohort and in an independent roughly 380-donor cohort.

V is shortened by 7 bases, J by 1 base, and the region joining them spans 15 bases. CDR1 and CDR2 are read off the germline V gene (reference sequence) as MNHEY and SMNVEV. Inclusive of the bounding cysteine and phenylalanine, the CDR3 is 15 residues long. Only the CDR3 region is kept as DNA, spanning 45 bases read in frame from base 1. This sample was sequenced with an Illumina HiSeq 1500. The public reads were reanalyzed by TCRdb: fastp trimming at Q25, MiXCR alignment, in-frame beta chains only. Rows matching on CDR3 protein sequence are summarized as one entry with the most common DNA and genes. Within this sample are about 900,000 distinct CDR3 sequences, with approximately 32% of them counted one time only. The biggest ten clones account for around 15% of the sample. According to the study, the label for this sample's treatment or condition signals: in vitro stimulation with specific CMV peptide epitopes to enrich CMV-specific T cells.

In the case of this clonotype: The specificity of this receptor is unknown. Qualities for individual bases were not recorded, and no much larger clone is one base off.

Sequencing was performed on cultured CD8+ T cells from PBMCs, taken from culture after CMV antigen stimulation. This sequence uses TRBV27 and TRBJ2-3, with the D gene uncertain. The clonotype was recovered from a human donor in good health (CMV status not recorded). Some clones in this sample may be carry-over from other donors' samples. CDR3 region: CASTPGLEGTDTQYF. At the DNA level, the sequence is TGTGCCAGCACCCCCGGGCTAGAGGGCACAGATACGCAGTATTTT.